Below are 31 T cell receptor beta chains sequenced from a single sample in a study of T cell repertoires in ileal Crohn's disease. Time point specified: proximal margin of the surgical specimen (macroscopically non-inflamed). Assay used: immunoSEQ multiplex PCR; TCRdb lists only in-frame clones, some missing. The sample shows 3,000 to 4,000 clones, roughly 90% of them seen only once. Sequenced material: ileal tissue. The source is an adult with Crohn's disease.

This clone was seen more than once but under ten times. The chain uses TRBV30 and TRBJ2-5; 8 bases align to TRBD1. The germline gives CDR1 GTSNPN, CDR2 SVGIG (reference sequence). This CDR3 is built from 14 residues. Germline trimming cut 3 bases from V and 4 bases from J; bases unmatched to any gene: 7. The CDR3 sequence: CAWRPGGLSETQYF. DNA for the CDR3: TGTGCCTGGAGACCAGGGGGCCTTTCAGAGACCCAGTACTTC.

V gene TRBV5-4 combines with J gene TRBJ2-1; D is uncertain. CDR1 is SGHNT, CDR2 YYREEE, per germline (reference sequence). Trimming left V 1 base short and J 2 bases short, with 13 bases between. The CDR3 runs to 16 residues. CDR3 protein: CASSLFVGPAYNEQFF. The CDR3 bases are TGTGCCAGCAGCTTGTTCGTGGGCCCCGCCTACAATGAGCAGTTCTTC.

The V call is TRBV2, the J call TRBJ1-2, with TRBD1 identical over 8 bases. Germline assignment: CDR1 SNHLY and CDR2 FYNNEI. The V segment lost 8 bases and the J segment 2 bases; nucleotides outside the gene matches: 4. The CDR3 runs 13 residues. The CDR3 loop reads CASGGQVNYGYTF. CDR3 DNA: TGTGCCAGCGGGGGACAGGTAAACTATGGCTACACCTTC. Full variable domain (rest looked up from reference TRBV2 and TRBJ1-2): EPEVTQTPSHQVTQMGQEVILRCVPISNHLYFYWYRQILGQKVEFLVSFYNNEISEKSEIFDDQFSVERPDGSNFTLKIRSTKLEDSAMYFCASGGQVNYGYTFGSGTRLTVV.

The chain carries TRBV13 and TRBJ1-3; the D is unclear. V was cut by 1 base and J by 6 bases, with 19 bases left in between. CDR1 is PRHDT and CDR2 is FYEKMQ in the germline V gene (reference sequence). The CDR3 length is 17 residues. CDR3 residues: CASSLEPPGGSENTIYF. The DNA of the CDR3 is TGTGCCAGCAGCTTAGAGCCCCCAGGAGGGAGTGAAAACACCATATATTTT.

The V call is TRBV30, the J call TRBJ1-1; D uncertain. The V end lost 0 bases, the J end lost 0 bases, and 17 bases lay between the germline ends. The germline V gene encodes CDR1 GTSNPN and CDR2 SVGIG (reference sequence). This CDR3 is 17 amino acids long. Here the CDR3 reads CAWSVEWVSAMNTEAFF. CDR3 nucleotide sequence: TGTGCCTGGAGTGTTGAGTGGGTCAGCGCCATGAACACTGAAGCTTTCTTT.

The table lists this clone with a few counts. The J gene is TRBJ1-1, the V gene TRBV7-9, with 7 positions matching TRBD1. The CDR3 has 15 residues. With V trimmed by 3 bases and J by 1 base, 5 bases remained unmatched. Germline V CDR1 and CDR2: SEHNR, FQNEAQ (reference sequence). Here the CDR3 reads CASSFDRVSNTEAFF. The CDR3 region has the DNA TGTGCCAGCAGCTTTGACAGGGTTTCGAACACTGAAGCTTTCTTT.

V usage is TRBV9 and J usage is TRBJ1-2; TRBD1 matches 7 bases. CDR1 is SGDLS and CDR2 is YYNGEE in the germline V gene. This CDR3 comprises 19 residues. J gave up 2 bases and V 1 base, and 17 bases lay outside the gene matches. CDR3 residues: CASSVSPAGVGQVNYGYTF. The CDR3, as DNA: TGTGCCAGCAGCGTATCCCCCGCGGGCGTCGGACAGGTGAACTATGGCTACACCTTC. Filled out from reference TRBV9 and TRBJ1-2, the complete variable domain reads DSGVTQTPKHLITATGQRVTLRCSPRSGDLSVYWYQQSLDQGLQFLIQYYNGEERAKGNILERFSAQQFPDLHSELNLSSLELGDSALYFCASSVSPAGVGQVNYGYTFGSGTRLTVV.

The rearrangement uses TRBV14 and TRBJ1-1, with D unresolved. The CDR3 is 14 amino acids. Germline CDR1 SGHDN, CDR2 FVKESK. V shed 4 bases and J shed 1 base, with 10 bases lying between them. The CDR3 coding sequence is TGTGCCAGCAGCCCTCATGCAGGGAACACTGAAGCTTTCTTT. Protein: CASSPHAGNTEAFF.

J is TRBJ1-1 and V is TRBV2; D is ambiguous. V gave up 7 bases and J gave up 13 bases, with 16 bases separating them. The CDR3 has 11 residues. The germline V gene encodes CDR1 SNHLY and CDR2 FYNNEI. The CDR3 loop reads CASTYTSGLFF. In nucleotides, the CDR3 is TGTGCCAGCACCTACACCTCAGGCCTTTTCTTT.

The chain is built from TRBV7-8 and TRBJ2-1; a possible D gene is TRBD1 (5 bases). The CDR3 contains 13 residues. The ends were cut back, 6 bases at V and 3 bases at J, with 9 bases in the middle. The germline gives CDR1 SGHVS, CDR2 FQNEAQ. The CDR3 DNA reads TGTGCCAGCAGAGTTAGGGGCTACAATGAGCAGTTCTTC. It translates to CASRVRGYNEQFF.

The J gene is TRBJ1-2, the V gene TRBV16, with D maybe TRBD1 (5 bases). The CDR3 sequence is 14 residues long. CDR1 and CDR2 (germline): KGHSY, FQNENV. Trimming removed 3 bases from V and 7 bases from J, with 15 bases in between. In nucleotides, the CDR3 is TGTGCCAGCAGCCACCGAGGGGTGTCAAGTGGCTACACCTTC. Protein: CASSHRGVSSGYTF.

The V and J genes are TRBV11-2 and TRBJ2-1; TRBD2 matches 15 bases. The CDR3 extends over 18 amino acids. Per germline, CDR1 SGHAT and CDR2 FQNNGV. J was trimmed by 4 bases and V by 3 bases; bases with no gene match: 7. Here the CDR3 DNA reads TGTGCCAGCAGCTTTAAGGGACTAGCGGGAGGATCATACAATGAGCAGTTCTTC. Protein product: CASSFKGLAGGSYNEQFF.

This clone showed up just once. The chain has TRBV30 and TRBJ2-7, with D perhaps being TRBD1 or TRBD2 (6 bases each). Germline CDR1 reads GTSNPN; CDR2 reads SVGIG (reference sequence). V gave up 7 bases and J gave up 7 bases, with 20 bases separating them. The CDR3 covers 13 residues. The CDR3 spells CAFSGVTGREQYF. In DNA form, the CDR3 reads TGTGCCTTTTCCGGGGTAACAGGGAGGGAGCAGTACTTC.

V gene TRBV9 combines with J gene TRBJ1-2; perhaps TRBD1 as D (5 bases). Germline V gives CDR1 SGDLS, CDR2 YYNGEE. V lost 3 bases and J lost 7, with 19 bases in between. This CDR3 spans 15 amino acids. Here the CDR3 reads CASSDNRDWGGGYTF. DNA for the CDR3: TGTGCCAGCAGCGATAACCGGGACTGGGGGGGTGGCTACACCTTC.

V and J are TRBV27 and TRBJ1-6, with TRBD1 as a possible D gene (5 bases). The germline V gene encodes CDR1 MNHEY and CDR2 SMNVEV (reference sequence). This CDR3 contains 14 residues. V dropped 5 bases and J dropped 4 bases, with 9 bases sitting between them. This CDR3 reads CASSPRGYNSPLHF. For the CDR3, the DNA is TGTGCCAGCAGTCCACGGGGGTATAATTCACCCCTCCACTTT.

About this clone itself: Other nucleotide sequences from this sample produce the same CDR3. V is TRBV19 and J is TRBJ2-3, with a weak D call TRBD2 (6 bases). V was trimmed by 3 bases and J by 6 bases, leaving 7 bases between them. Per germline, CDR1 LNHDA and CDR2 SQIVND (reference sequence). This CDR3 spans 12 amino acids. The CDR3 DNA follows: TGTGCCAGTAGTATCGGGACTGATACGCAGTATTTT. It is translated as CASSIGTDTQYF.

The chain uses TRBV6-1 and TRBJ1-5, with TRBD1 matching over 8 bases. Germline CDR1 and CDR2: MNHNS and SASEGT. The CDR3 spans 15 residues. Trimming removed 8 bases from V and 4 bases from J; junction bases left unmatched: 10. The CDR3 protein is CASDLRQGRNQPQHF. The DNA of the CDR3 is TGTGCCAGCGACCTAAGACAGGGGAGGAATCAGCCCCAGCATTTT.

This clone was found once. The rearrangement joins TRBV2 to TRBJ1-1, with D maybe TRBD1 (5 bases). The length of the CDR3 is 14 residues. V shed 0 bases and J shed 8 bases, with 13 bases lying between them. The germline CDR1 and CDR2 sequences are SNHLY and FYNNEI. DNA for the CDR3: TGTGCCAGCAGTGAAGCAGTGGGGACTCCCGAAGCTTTCTTT. It is translated as CASSEAVGTPEAFF.

This chain joins TRBV27 and TRBJ2-7, with D perhaps matching TRBD2 (5 bases). Germline V gives CDR1 MNHEY, CDR2 SMNVEV (reference sequence). This CDR3 has 13 residues. V gave up 4 bases and J gave up 6 bases, with 13 bases separating them. The CDR3 sequence: CASSYLGGGEQYF. The CDR3 DNA sequence: TGTGCCAGCAGTTACTTGGGTGGAGGCGAGCAGTACTTC.

This clone was recorded once. The V and J genes are TRBV4-3 and TRBJ1-2, with no clear D. V lost 0 bases, J lost 2 bases, and 10 bases lay in between. CDR3 size: 15 residues. CDR1 LGHNA and CDR2 YSLEER come from the germline V gene. The CDR3 is CASSQDWSQNYGYTF. The CDR3 DNA is TGCGCCAGCAGCCAAGATTGGTCCCAAAACTATGGCTACACCTTC.

CDR3 DNA sequence: TGTGCCAGCAGCCGTTCGAATAGCGGGAGGGCCGCCGGGGAGCTGTTTTTT. Translated: CASSRSNSGRAAGELFF. The chain is built from TRBV4-2 and TRBJ2-2; 11 bases are a match to TRBD2. The ends lost 4 bases at V and 6 bases at J; junction bases unmatched: 10. Germline V gene lookup returns CDR1 LGHNA and CDR2 YNFKEQ. The CDR3 is 17 residues long.

The rearrangement uses TRBV18 and TRBJ1-1; 7 bases line up with TRBD1. This CDR3 contains 16 residues. The trim removed 3 bases at V and 1 base at J, leaving 8 bases unmatched. Germline assignment: CDR1 KGHSH and CDR2 LQKENI. CDR3: CASSPLQGTQNTEAFF. The CDR3 nucleotides are TGTGCCAGCTCACCTTTACAGGGGACCCAGAACACTGAAGCTTTCTTT.

The V and J genes are TRBV7-2 and TRBJ2-2; D gene ambiguous. Germline V gene sequence: CDR1 SGHTA, CDR2 FQGNSA. Between the trimmed V and J ends, which lost 5 bases and 1 base, there was a span of 5 bases. The CDR3 runs 13 residues. As DNA, the CDR3 is TGTGCCAGCAGCGGCAGGAACACCGGGGAGCTGTTTTTT. Its translation is CASSGRNTGELFF.

V and J are TRBV28 and TRBJ2-1; 8 bases are shared with TRBD1. Germline V lookup: CDR1 MDHEN, CDR2 SYDVKM. V lost 4 bases to trimming and J lost 4 bases; unmatched junction nucleotides: 6. This CDR3 is 15 amino acids long. CDR3 region: CASSSQQGAYNEQFF. The CDR3 coding sequence is TGTGCCAGCAGTTCCCAGCAGGGGGCTTACAATGAGCAGTTCTTC. Variable domain in full (rest from reference TRBV28 and TRBJ2-1): DVKVTQSSRYLVKRTGEKVFLECVQDMDHENMFWYRQDPGLGLRLIYFSYDVKMKEKGDIPEGYSVSREKKERFSLILESASTNQTSMYLCASSSQQGAYNEQFFGPGTRLTVL.

This clone was counted between two and nine times. The V call is TRBV4-2, the J call TRBJ2-5; D is possibly TRBD2 (5 bases). Trimming took 2 bases from V and 5 from J, leaving 9 bases between them. This CDR3 is built from 13 residues. CDR1 and CDR2 from the germline V gene are LGHNA and YNFKEQ. The CDR3 sequence is CASSQRGEETQYF. The CDR3 nucleotides are TGTGCCAGCAGCCAACGGGGTGAGGAGACCCAGTACTTC.

The gene calls are TRBV18 and TRBJ2-4, with unresolved D. The CDR3 has 17 residues. Germline V gene data show CDR1 as KGHSH and CDR2 as LQKENI. V was cut by 3 bases and J by 0 bases, with 15 bases left in between. The CDR3 spells CASSPPPVGIAKNIQYF. As DNA, the CDR3 is TGTGCCAGCTCACCCCCTCCGGTTGGGATAGCCAAAAACATTCAGTACTTC.

The rearrangement joins TRBV7-2 to TRBJ1-5; 10 positions match TRBD1. The trim removed 4 bases at V and 7 bases at J, leaving 4 bases unmatched. From germline, CDR1 is SGHTA and CDR2 FQGNSA. The CDR3 has 14 amino acids. CDR3 protein: CASSYRQGAQPQHF. The CDR3 DNA follows: TGTGCCAGCAGCTACAGACAGGGGGCCCAGCCCCAGCATTTT.

This sequence joins TRBV28 and TRBJ1-2, with D hard to call. In germline, CDR1 is MDHEN, CDR2 SYDVKM. The CDR3 sequence is 11 residues long. V was clipped by 4 bases and J by 4 bases, with 4 bases between them. This CDR3 reads CASSYLYGYTF. The CDR3 DNA reads as TGTGCCAGCAGTTACCTCTATGGCTACACCTTC.

The chain couples TRBV7-8 to TRBJ2-3, with D possibly TRBD2 on 7 matching bases. Trimming shortened V by 3 bases and J by 3 bases, and 13 bases separated the two germline ends. The CDR3 covers 15 residues. In germline, CDR1 is SGHVS, CDR2 FQNEAQ. For the CDR3, the DNA is TGTGCCAGCAGCTTGGGAGGGAGGGGGACAGATACGCAGTATTTT. Residues: CASSLGGRGTDTQYF.

CDR3 residues: CASSFLLYSDRAHTEAFF. Written as DNA, the CDR3 is TGTGCCAGCAGCTTTCTATTATACTCGGACAGGGCTCACACTGAAGCTTTCTTT. The genes are TRBV13 and TRBJ1-1; 8 bases fit TRBD1. The CDR3 length is 18 residues. Germline lookup yields CDR1 PRHDT and CDR2 FYEKMQ (reference sequence). J was trimmed by 3 bases and V by 3 bases; bases with no gene match: 15.

In this sample, this clone turned up a few times. V gene TRBV7-3 combines with J gene TRBJ2-1; D remains ambiguous. V lost 2 bases and J 4 bases, leaving 6 bases between the germline ends. Germline loops: CDR1 SGHTA, CDR2 FQGTGA. This CDR3 contains 13 residues. CDR3 in amino acids: CASSLDGYNEQFF. The CDR3 DNA is TGTGCCAGCAGCTTAGACGGATACAATGAGCAGTTCTTC.